This TCR beta chain comes out of a study of tumor and adjacent non-tumor tissue in lung cancer. Germline V gene lookup returns CDR1 SGHAT and CDR2 FQNNGV. The CDR3 is 12 residues long. A word on this clonotype: The junction departs from germline at one end; a sequencing error may be responsible.

No cell sorting was done before RNA was extracted from the tissue. The library came from three nested PCR rounds adapted from ARM-PCR protocols. TCRdb ran MiXCR on the multiplex PCR reads and lists one entry per CDR3 protein. Among some 200,000 distinct CDR3 sequences listed, 60% to 85% were seen once. Sequenced material: lung tumor tissue. The rearrangement uses TRBV11-2 and TRBJ2-7; D may match TRBD1 or TRBD2 (5 bases each). The TCR was taken from a man between 60 and 70 years old with non-small cell lung cancer. The CDR3 reads CVSSGGAREQYF. Written as DNA, the CDR3 is TGTGTCAGCAGTGGGGGAGCGAGGGAGCAGTACTTC.